The clone carrying this T cell receptor beta chain was recorded at least ten times. Its antigen is still unknown. The data belong to a study of regulatory T cells in long-lasting Graves disease. Study results and limitations: Persistent Graves' disease cases displayed lower TCR diversity than newly diagnosed ones. Persistent disease preferred TRBV28, TRBJ1-2 and TRBJ2-5; new disease, TRBV20-1 and TRBJ2-1.

Construction of the TCR beta libraries employed iRepertoire HTBI primers in conjunction with Arm-PCR of CDR3 regions. In TCRdb, the multiplex PCR reads were re-called with MiXCR into one record per CDR3 protein. The sample carries over 650,000 distinct CDR3 sequences, about 32% recorded once. The time point denotes: persistent/refractory GD, antithyroid drugs over 5 years with positive TRAb. Isolated PBMC RNA provided the starting material for the TCR library. Trimming removed 1 base from V and 4 bases from J, with 16 bases in between. The CDR3 runs to 16 residues. The germline V gene encodes CDR1 SNHLY and CDR2 FYNNEI.

The TCR was taken from a female donor with Graves disease. The chain has TRBV2 and TRBJ1-1, with D possibly matching TRBD1 (6 bases). Sample: peripheral blood mononuclear cells (PBMCs), taken when the disease was refractory, from a patient treated with antithyroid drugs. The CDR3 coding sequence is TGTGCCAGCAGTGAAGTTACGGCAGGGGATAGCACTGAAGCTTTCTTT. Residues: CASSEVTAGDSTEAFF. Full variable domain (outside the CDR3, taken from reference TRBV2 and TRBJ1-1): EPEVTQTPSHQVTQMGQEVILRCVPISNHLYFYWYRQILGQKVEFLVSFYNNEISEKSEIFDDQFSVERPDGSNFTLKIRSTKLEDSAMYFCASSEVTAGDSTEAFFGQGTRLTVV.